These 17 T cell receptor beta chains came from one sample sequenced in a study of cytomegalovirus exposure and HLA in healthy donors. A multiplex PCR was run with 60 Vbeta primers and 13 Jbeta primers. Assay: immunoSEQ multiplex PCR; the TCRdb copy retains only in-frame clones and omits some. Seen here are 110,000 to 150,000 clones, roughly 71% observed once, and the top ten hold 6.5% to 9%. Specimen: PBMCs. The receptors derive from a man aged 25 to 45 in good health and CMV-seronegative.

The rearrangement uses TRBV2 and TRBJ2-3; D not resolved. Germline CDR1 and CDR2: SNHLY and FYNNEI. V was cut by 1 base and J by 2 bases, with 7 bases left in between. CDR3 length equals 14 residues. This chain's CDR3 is CASSEVVSTDTQYF. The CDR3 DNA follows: TGTGCCAGCAGTGAAGTAGTGTCCACAGATACGCAGTATTTT.

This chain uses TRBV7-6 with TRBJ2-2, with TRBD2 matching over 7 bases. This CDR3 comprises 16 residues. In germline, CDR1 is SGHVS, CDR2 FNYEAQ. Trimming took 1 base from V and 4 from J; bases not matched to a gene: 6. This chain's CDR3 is CASSLGGRAGTGELFF. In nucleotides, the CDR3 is TGTGCCAGCAGCTTAGGTGGGAGGGCCGGCACCGGGGAGCTGTTTTTT. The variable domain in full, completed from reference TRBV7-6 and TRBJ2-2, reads GAGVSQSPRYKVTKRGQDVALRCDPISGHVSLYWYRQALGQGPEFLTYFNYEAQQDKSGLPNDRFSAERPEGSISTLTIQRTEQRDSAMYRCASSLGGRAGTGELFFGEGSRLTVL.

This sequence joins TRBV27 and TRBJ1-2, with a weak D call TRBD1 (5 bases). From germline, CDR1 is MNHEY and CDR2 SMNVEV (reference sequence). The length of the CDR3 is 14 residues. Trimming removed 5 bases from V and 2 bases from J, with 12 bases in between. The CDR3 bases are TGTGCCAGCAGTAGGGGCAGGGCGAACTATGGCTACACCTTC. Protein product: CASSRGRANYGYTF.

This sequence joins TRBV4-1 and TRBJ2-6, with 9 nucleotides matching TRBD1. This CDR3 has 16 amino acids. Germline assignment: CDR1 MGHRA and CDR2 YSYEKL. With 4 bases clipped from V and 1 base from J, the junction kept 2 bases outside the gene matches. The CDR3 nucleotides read TGCGCCAGCAGCCCGGGACAGGGATCTGGGGCCAACGTCCTGACTTTC. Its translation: CASSPGQGSGANVLTF.

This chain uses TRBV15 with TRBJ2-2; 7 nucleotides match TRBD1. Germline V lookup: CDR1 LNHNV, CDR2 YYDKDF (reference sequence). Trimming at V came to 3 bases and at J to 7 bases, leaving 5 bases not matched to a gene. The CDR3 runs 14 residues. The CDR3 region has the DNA TGTGCCACCAGCAGGGAGACAGGGATCGGGGAGCTGTTTTTT. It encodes CATSRETGIGELFF.

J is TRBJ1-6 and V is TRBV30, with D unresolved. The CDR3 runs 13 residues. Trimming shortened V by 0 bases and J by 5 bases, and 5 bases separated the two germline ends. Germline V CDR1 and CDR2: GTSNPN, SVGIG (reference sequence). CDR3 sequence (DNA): TGTGCCTGGAGTGTCGTAGATAATTCACCCCTCCACTTT. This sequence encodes CAWSVVDNSPLHF. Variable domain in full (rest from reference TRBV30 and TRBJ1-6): SQTIHQWPATLVQPVGSPLSLECTVEGTSNPNLYWYRQAAGRGLQLLFYSVGIGQISSEVPQNLSASRPQDRQFILSSKKLLLSDSGFYLCAWSVVDNSPLHFGNGTRLTVT.

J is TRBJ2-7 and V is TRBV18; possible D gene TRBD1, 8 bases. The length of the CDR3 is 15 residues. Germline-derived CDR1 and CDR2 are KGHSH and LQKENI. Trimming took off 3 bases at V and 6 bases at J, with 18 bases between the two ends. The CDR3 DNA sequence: TGTGCCAGCTCACCGAACAGGGGGGGTCTGGGCGAGCAGTACTTC. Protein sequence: CASSPNRGGLGEQYF.

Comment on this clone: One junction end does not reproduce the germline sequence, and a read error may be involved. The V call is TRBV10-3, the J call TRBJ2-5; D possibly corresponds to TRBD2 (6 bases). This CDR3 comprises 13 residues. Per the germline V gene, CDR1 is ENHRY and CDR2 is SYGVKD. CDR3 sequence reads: CAITEDYEKTQYF. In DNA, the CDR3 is TGTGCCATCACTGAGGACTATGAGAAGACCCAGTACTTC.

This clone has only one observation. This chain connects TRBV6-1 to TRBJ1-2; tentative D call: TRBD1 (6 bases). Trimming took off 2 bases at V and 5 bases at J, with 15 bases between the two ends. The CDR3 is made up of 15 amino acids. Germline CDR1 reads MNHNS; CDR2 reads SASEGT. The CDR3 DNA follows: TGTGCCAGCAGTGAACGGTCACAGGGACAATATGGCTACACCTTC. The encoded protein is CASSERSQGQYGYTF.

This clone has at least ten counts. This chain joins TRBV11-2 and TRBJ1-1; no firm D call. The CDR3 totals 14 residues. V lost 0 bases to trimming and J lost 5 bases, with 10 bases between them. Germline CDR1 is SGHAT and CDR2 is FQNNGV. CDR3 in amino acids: CASSLDLSSTEAFF. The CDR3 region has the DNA TGTGCCAGCAGCTTAGATCTGTCCAGTACTGAAGCTTTCTTT.

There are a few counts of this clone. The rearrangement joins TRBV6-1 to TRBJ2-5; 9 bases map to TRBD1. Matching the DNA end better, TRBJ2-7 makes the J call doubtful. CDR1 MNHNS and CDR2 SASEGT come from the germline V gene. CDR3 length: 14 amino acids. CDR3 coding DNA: TGTGCCAGCAGTAAAGGGACAGGGCACGACGAGCAGTACTTC. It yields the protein CASSKGTGHDEQYF.

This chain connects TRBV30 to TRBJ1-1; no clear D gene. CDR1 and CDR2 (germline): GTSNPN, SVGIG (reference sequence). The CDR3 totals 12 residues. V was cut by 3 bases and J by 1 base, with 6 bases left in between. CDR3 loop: CAWSPQNTEAFF. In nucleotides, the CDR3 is TGTGCCTGGAGCCCCCAGAACACTGAAGCTTTCTTT.

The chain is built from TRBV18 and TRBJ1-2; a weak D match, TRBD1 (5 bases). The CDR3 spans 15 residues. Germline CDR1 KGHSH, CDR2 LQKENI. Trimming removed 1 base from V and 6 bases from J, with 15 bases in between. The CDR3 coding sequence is TGTGCCAGCTCACCACTAGGGGCCAGGGCCCATGGCTACACCTTC. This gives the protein CASSPLGARAHGYTF.

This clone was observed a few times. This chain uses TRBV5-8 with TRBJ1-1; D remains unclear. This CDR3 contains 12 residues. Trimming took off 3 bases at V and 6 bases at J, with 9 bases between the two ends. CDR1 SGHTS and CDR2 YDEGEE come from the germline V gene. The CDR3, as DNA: TGTGCCAGCAGCTGGGGAGTCCCTGAAGCTTTCTTT. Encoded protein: CASSWGVPEAFF.

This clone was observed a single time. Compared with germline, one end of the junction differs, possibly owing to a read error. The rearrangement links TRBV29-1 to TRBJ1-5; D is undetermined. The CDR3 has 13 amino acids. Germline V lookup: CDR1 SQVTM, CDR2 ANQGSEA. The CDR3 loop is CSVQDGRNQPQHF. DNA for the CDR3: TGCAGCGTTCAAGACGGGAGAAATCAGCCCCAGCATTTT. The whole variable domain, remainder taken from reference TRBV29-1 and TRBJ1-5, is SAVISQKPSRDICQRGTSLTIQCQVDSQVTMMFWYRQQPGQSLTLIATANQGSEATYESGFVIDKFPISRPNLTFSTLTVSNMSPEDSSIYLCSVQDGRNQPQHFGDGTRLSIL.

CDR3: CASGNRRGNTEAFF. The CDR3 nucleotides are TGTGCCAGTGGGAACAGGAGGGGGAACACTGAAGCTTTCTTT. J is TRBJ1-1 and V is TRBV19; D possibly corresponds to TRBD1 (5 bases). CDR1 LNHDA and CDR2 SQIVND come from the germline V gene (reference sequence). Trimming took 8 bases from V and 1 from J, leaving 14 bases between them. This CDR3 has 14 amino acids.

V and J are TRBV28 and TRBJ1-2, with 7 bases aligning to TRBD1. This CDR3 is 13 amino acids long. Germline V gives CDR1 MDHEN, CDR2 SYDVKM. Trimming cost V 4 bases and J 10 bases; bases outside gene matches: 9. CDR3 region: CASSSGTVWAYTF. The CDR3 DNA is TGTGCCAGCAGTTCCGGGACAGTTTGGGCCTACACCTTC.